The 23 T cell receptor beta chains below were found in one sample sequenced in a study of blood T cell repertoires in COVID-19 (dated by TCRdb to 2018 to 2021). Preparation of the library involved the immunoSEQ multiplex PCR assay. TCRdb mirrors the immuneACCESS table, restricted to in-frame sequences. Some clones are absent from its copies; in checked studies, under half trace to an unresolved V gene, and the reason for the others is unknown. In all, the sample holds over 75,000 clones, and 75% to 90% of those were seen once. The top ten clonotypes cover about 5% of the sample. Source material: peripheral blood. These receptors came from a woman aged 80 or over with active COVID-19.

This clone occurred once. The same CDR3 also results from other DNA sequences found in this sample. The V gene is TRBV5-6, the J gene TRBJ2-2; a weak D match, TRBD1 (6 bases). The V and J ends lost 0 bases and 2 bases respectively, with 8 bases between them. Germline CDR1 and CDR2: SGHDT and YYEEEE. The CDR3 totals 15 residues. The chain's CDR3 is CASSLGQVNTGELFF. The DNA for the CDR3 is TGTGCCAGCAGCTTGGGACAGGTCAACACCGGGGAGCTGTTTTTT.

DNA of the CDR3: TGTGCCACCAGTGAGTCGGGACAGGGAAAAGAGACCCAGTACTTC. It yields the protein CATSESGQGKETQYF. The J gene is TRBJ2-5, the V gene TRBV24-1, with TRBD1 matching over 9 bases. The J segment lost 3 bases and the V segment lost 4 bases, leaving 5 bases of the junction unmatched. There are 15 residues in the CDR3. Per the germline V gene, CDR1 is KGHDR and CDR2 is SFDVKD.

The chain joins TRBV11-2 to TRBJ2-7; 11 bases map to TRBD2. V shed 3 bases, J shed 6 bases, and the junction held 10 bases outside the gene matches. Germline values: CDR1 SGHAT, CDR2 FQNNGV. The CDR3 is 16 residues long. CDR3 loop: CASSFSGRAGLVEQYF. The CDR3 DNA sequence: TGTGCCAGCAGCTTTAGCGGGAGGGCAGGCTTAGTCGAGCAGTACTTC.

The chain joins TRBV28 to TRBJ2-1; 8 positions agree with TRBD1. With V trimmed by 5 bases and J by 2 bases, 5 bases remained unmatched. The CDR3 consists of 15 residues. The germline CDR1 and CDR2 sequences are MDHEN and SYDVKM. CDR3 bases: TGTGCCAGCAGTGCCCCAGGGGGCGCCTACAATGAGCAGTTCTTC. Amino acids: CASSAPGGAYNEQFF.

This clone was seen only once. The chain joins TRBV28 to TRBJ2-6; 9 bases agree with TRBD1. The CDR3 consists of 18 residues. The V and J ends lost 6 bases and 2 bases, in that order; junction bases with no gene match: 11. Germline V gene lookup returns CDR1 MDHEN and CDR2 SYDVKM. The CDR3 protein is CASSLTPGQGAGANVLTF. CDR3 DNA sequence: TGTGCCAGCAGCCTCACACCGGGACAGGGCGCTGGGGCCAACGTCCTGACTTTC.

There are a few counts of this clone. CDR3 region: CASSYLRTGGGYGYTF. In DNA form, the CDR3 reads TGTGCCAGCAGTTACCTACGGACAGGGGGCGGATATGGCTACACCTTC. The chain carries TRBV6-5 and TRBJ1-2; 11 positions match TRBD1. Unmatched junction bases numbered 7, after V lost 2 bases and J lost 5 bases. This CDR3 has 16 residues. CDR1 and CDR2 from the germline V gene are MNHEY and SVGAGI.

This chain uses TRBV5-1 with TRBJ2-6; D may be TRBD2 (5 bases). Trimming pared 4 bases from V and 2 bases from J, leaving 10 bases between. The CDR3 has 15 amino acids. Germline V gene data show CDR1 as SGHRS and CDR2 as YFSETQ. CDR3 in DNA: TGCGCCAGCAGCCCGAGAGGGCCTGGGGCCAACGTCCTGACTTTC. Its protein product is CASSPRGPGANVLTF.

The rearrangement links TRBV7-3 to TRBJ2-3; D not certain. The CDR3 length is 13 residues. CDR1 and CDR2 (germline): SGHTA, FQGTGA. Trimming removed 5 bases from V and 3 bases from J, with 9 bases in between. CDR3 region: CASSPSGTDTQYF. For the CDR3, the DNA is TGTGCCAGCAGCCCTAGTGGTACAGATACGCAGTATTTT.

The rearrangement links TRBV2 to TRBJ2-2, with 8 bases aligning to TRBD1. The CDR3 has 15 residues. Germline V lookup: CDR1 SNHLY, CDR2 FYNNEI. Losses at the gene ends were 8 bases for V and 4 bases for J; bases not matched to a gene: 9. The DNA for the CDR3 is TGTGCCAGCTGCCCGGTGACAGGGGTCACCGGGGAGCTGTTTTTT. Amino acids: CASCPVTGVTGELFF.

The chain links TRBV6-5 to TRBJ2-3; D is perhaps TRBD2 (6 bases). The germline V and J ends were trimmed by 8 bases and 2 bases, with 17 bases remaining between them. CDR1 MNHEY and CDR2 SVGAGI come from the germline V gene. The CDR3 is 15 residues long. The CDR3 region is CASLARTTLTDTQYF. CDR3 bases: TGTGCCAGCCTGGCAAGGACTACGCTCACAGATACGCAGTATTTT.

DNA for the CDR3: TGTGCCAGCAGCAATAGCGGGTCTTTTAACGAGCAGTACTTC. Translated, it gives CASSNSGSFNEQYF. V usage is TRBV9 and J usage is TRBJ2-7, with 7 bases lining up with TRBD2. This CDR3 is built from 14 residues. Germline trimming cut 4 bases from V and 5 bases from J; bases unmatched to any gene: 9. Per germline, CDR1 SGDLS and CDR2 YYNGEE. Full variable domain (rest looked up from reference TRBV9 and TRBJ2-7): DSGVTQTPKHLITATGQRVTLRCSPRSGDLSVYWYQQSLDQGLQFLIQYYNGEERAKGNILERFSAQQFPDLHSELNLSSLELGDSALYFCASSNSGSFNEQYFGPGTRLTVT.

The V gene is TRBV18, the J gene TRBJ2-7; D ambiguous. Trimming pared 2 bases from V and 3 bases from J, leaving 11 bases between. Germline CDR1 reads KGHSH; CDR2 reads LQKENI. CDR3 length: 14 amino acids. The CDR3 spells CASSPGTTLYEQYF. The DNA for the CDR3 is TGTGCCAGCTCACCAGGAACTACCCTCTACGAGCAGTACTTC.

The rearrangement uses TRBV4-1 and TRBJ1-4; the match to TRBD1 covers 8 bases. This CDR3 spans 16 amino acids. CDR1 MGHRA and CDR2 YSYEKL come from the germline V gene. J was trimmed by 4 bases and V by 4 bases; bases with no gene match: 8. This CDR3 is CASSLIDRGRNEKLFF. The CDR3 DNA sequence: TGCGCCAGCAGCCTAATAGACAGGGGACGTAATGAAAAACTGTTTTTT.

This clone has a single count. The rearrangement joins TRBV28 to TRBJ1-4, with D possibly being TRBD1 (6 bases). The CDR3 spans 13 residues. V lost 9 bases and J 5 bases, leaving 13 bases between the germline ends. CDR1 and CDR2 from the germline V gene are MDHEN and SYDVKM. The CDR3 here is CASQGTPNEKLFF. For the CDR3, the DNA is TGTGCCAGTCAAGGGACACCCAATGAAAAACTGTTTTTT.

The chain uses TRBV20-1 and TRBJ1-6; D is possibly TRBD1 (6 bases). V was trimmed by 6 bases and J by 5 bases, leaving 17 bases between them. This CDR3 region has 15 residues. Germline lookup yields CDR1 DFQATT and CDR2 SNEGSKA (reference sequence). The CDR3 region is CSASLGQLNNSPLHF. The CDR3 DNA sequence: TGCAGTGCGAGTCTAGGACAGCTCAATAATTCACCCCTCCACTTT.

CDR3 nucleotide sequence: TGTGCCAGCAGCTTATCAGGCAGCACAGATACGCAGTATTTT. It translates to CASSLSGSTDTQYF. The chain links TRBV7-2 to TRBJ2-3; D is undetermined. The V end lost 2 bases, the J end lost 0 bases, and 6 bases lay between the germline ends. From germline, CDR1 is SGHTA and CDR2 FQGNSA. The CDR3 spans 14 residues.

This rearrangement joins TRBV11-2 to TRBJ1-4; D might be TRBD1 (5 bases). CDR1 and CDR2 from the germline V gene are SGHAT and FQNNGV. This CDR3 is built from 14 residues. The V end lost 4 bases, the J end lost 4 bases, and 10 bases lay between the germline ends. The CDR3 loop reads CASSSGLGNEKLFF. In DNA form, the CDR3 reads TGTGCCAGCAGCTCAGGGTTAGGTAATGAAAAACTGTTTTTT.

The J gene is TRBJ2-3, the V gene TRBV5-4, with TRBD2 matching 10 bases. This CDR3 is built from 17 residues. The V gene end was trimmed by 1 base and the J gene end by 0 bases; junction bases not matched to a gene: 5. Germline V gene sequence: CDR1 SGHNT, CDR2 YYREEE (reference sequence). The CDR3 bases are TGTGCCAGCAGCTTGTTCCTAGCGGGGGTTAGCACAGATACGCAGTATTTT. Translated: CASSLFLAGVSTDTQYF. Full variable domain (remainder filled in from reference TRBV5-4 and TRBJ2-3): ETGVTQSPTHLIKTRGQQVTLRCSSQSGHNTVSWYQQALGQGPQFIFQYYREEENGRGNFPPRFSGLQFPNYSSELNVNALELDDSALYLCASSLFLAGVSTDTQYFGPGTRLTVL.

The chain links TRBV28 to TRBJ2-5, with 8 bases aligning to TRBD1. J lost 1 base, V lost 7 bases, and 5 bases had no gene match. Germline V gene sequence: CDR1 MDHEN, CDR2 SYDVKM. This CDR3 has 14 amino acids. The CDR3 coding sequence is TGTGCCAGCAACCCTGGACAGGGCCAAGAGACCCAGTACTTC. Translated: CASNPGQGQETQYF.

The V and J genes are TRBV19 and TRBJ2-7; 8 nucleotides agree with TRBD1. From germline, CDR1 is LNHDA and CDR2 SQIVND (reference sequence). Trimming cost V 5 bases and J 4 bases; bases outside gene matches: 4. The CDR3 has 13 amino acids. CDR3 nucleotides: TGTGCCAGTAGTGTGCAGGGGGCATACGAGCAGTACTTC. Residues: CASSVQGAYEQYF.

The V and J genes are TRBV11-2 and TRBJ2-5, with a weak D call TRBD2 (6 bases). From germline, CDR1 is SGHAT and CDR2 FQNNGV. This CDR3 is built from 16 residues. V gave up 5 bases and J gave up 5 bases, with 21 bases separating them. The CDR3 nucleotides are TGTGCCAGCAGCCTCGGGGCGGCCGGGAGTTTTGAGACCCAGTACTTC. Encoded protein: CASSLGAAGSFETQYF.

This clone appeared a single time. The chain carries TRBV24-1 and TRBJ2-3, with a possible D match to TRBD2 (6 bases). Trimming pared 5 bases from V and 1 base from J, leaving 18 bases between. Germline lookup yields CDR1 KGHDR and CDR2 SFDVKD. The CDR3 has 17 amino acids. The CDR3 sequence: CATSGTQASDGTDTQYF. The CDR3 DNA sequence: TGTGCCACCAGTGGGACGCAAGCTAGCGATGGCACAGATACGCAGTATTTT.

The J gene is TRBJ2-1, the V gene TRBV2, with 7 bases lining up with TRBD1. Germline CDR1 and CDR2: SNHLY and FYNNEI. Trimming at V came to 10 bases and at J to 1 base, leaving 22 bases not matched to a gene. There are 19 residues in the CDR3. The CDR3 bases are TGTGCCAACCCACGTCCCAGCTCCTTCGAACAGGGGTCCTACAATGAGCAGTTCTTC. Translation: CANPRPSSFEQGSYNEQFF.